This T cell receptor (beta chain) is drawn from a study of response to subunit inactivated influenza vaccine. Each CDR3 protein gets one entry after TCRdb re-called the RT-PCR reads with MiXCR. The sample lists about 500,000 distinct CDR3 sequences; approximately 16% were seen once. V lost 0 bases, J lost 8 bases, and 17 bases lay in between. CDR3 length equals 15 residues. Germline loops: CDR1 DFQATT, CDR2 SNEGSKA (reference sequence). This clonotype has only a few counts. This chain joins TRBV20-1 and TRBJ2-1; D remains ambiguous. The sequence was obtained from a man aged 50-75 years who received an inactivated influenza vaccine. Sample: CD4+ T cells sorted from PBMCs, taken around 25 months after vaccination. CDR3 in amino acids: CSARDRVSPLDEQFF. CDR3 bases: TGCAGTGCTAGAGATAGAGTATCCCCCTTGGATGAGCAGTTCTTC.